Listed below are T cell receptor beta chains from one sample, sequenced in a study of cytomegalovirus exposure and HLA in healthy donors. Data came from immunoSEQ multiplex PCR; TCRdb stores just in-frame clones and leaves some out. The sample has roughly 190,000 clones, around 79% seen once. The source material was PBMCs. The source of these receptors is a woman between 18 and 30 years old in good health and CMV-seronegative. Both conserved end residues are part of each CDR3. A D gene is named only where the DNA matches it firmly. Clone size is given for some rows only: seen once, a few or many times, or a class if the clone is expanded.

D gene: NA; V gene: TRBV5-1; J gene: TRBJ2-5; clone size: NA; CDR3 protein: CASSWRRTAQETQYF; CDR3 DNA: TGCGCCAGCTCATGGAGGCGGACGGCCCAAGAGACCCAGTACTTC
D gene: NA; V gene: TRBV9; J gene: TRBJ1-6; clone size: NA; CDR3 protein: CASSVGDKVSSPLHF; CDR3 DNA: TGTGCCAGCAGCGTAGGGGACAAAGTAAGTTCACCCCTCCACTTT
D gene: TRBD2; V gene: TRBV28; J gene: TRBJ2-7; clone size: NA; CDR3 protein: CASTPRGRDSYEQYF; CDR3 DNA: TGTGCCAGTACCCCTCGGGGGAGGGACTCCTACGAGCAGTACTTC
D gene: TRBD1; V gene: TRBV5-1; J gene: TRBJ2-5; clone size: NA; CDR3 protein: CASSLKPTGDQETQYF; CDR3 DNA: TGCGCCAGCAGCTTAAAACCGACAGGGGACCAAGAGACCCAGTACTTC
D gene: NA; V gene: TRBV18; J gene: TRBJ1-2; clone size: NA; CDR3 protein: CASSYSTAVYGYTF; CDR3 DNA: TGTGCCAGCTCATACTCGACAGCCGTCTATGGCTACACCTTC
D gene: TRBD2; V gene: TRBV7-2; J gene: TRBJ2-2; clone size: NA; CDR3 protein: CASSLLGLAGGKTGELFF; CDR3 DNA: TGTGCCAGCAGCTTACTGGGACTAGCGGGAGGGAAGACCGGGGAGCTGTTTTTT
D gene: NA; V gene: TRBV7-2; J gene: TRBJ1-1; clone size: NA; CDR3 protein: CASSPRGAGVGTEAFF; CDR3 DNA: TGTGCCAGCAGTCCTCGTGGCGCAGGGGTGGGGACTGAAGCTTTCTTT
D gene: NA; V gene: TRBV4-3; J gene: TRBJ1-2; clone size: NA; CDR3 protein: CASSQVQGSPYGYTF; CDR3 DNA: TGCGCCAGCAGCCAAGTACAGGGCTCCCCCTATGGCTACACCTTC
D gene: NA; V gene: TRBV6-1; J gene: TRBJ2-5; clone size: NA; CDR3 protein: CASSEMVREETQYF; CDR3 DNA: TGTGCCAGCAGTGAAATGGTGAGGGAAGAGACCCAGTACTTC
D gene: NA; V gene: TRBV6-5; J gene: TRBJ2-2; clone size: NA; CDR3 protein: CASSYSPTGADGELFF; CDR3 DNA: TGTGCCAGCAGTTACTCCCCCACAGGAGCCGACGGGGAGCTGTTTTTT
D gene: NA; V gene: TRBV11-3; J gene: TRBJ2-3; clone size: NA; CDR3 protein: CASSLGRIGTDTQYF; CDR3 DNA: TGTGCCAGCAGCTTAGGTAGAATTGGCACAGATACGCAGTATTTT
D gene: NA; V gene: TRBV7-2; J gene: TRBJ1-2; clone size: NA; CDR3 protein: CASSLVGREGNGYTF; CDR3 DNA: TGTGCCAGCAGCTTAGTAGGGAGGGAAGGCAATGGCTACACCTTC
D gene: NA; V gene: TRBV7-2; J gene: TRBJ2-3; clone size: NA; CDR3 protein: CASSLGRPDTQYF; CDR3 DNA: TGTGCCAGCAGCTTAGGGAGGCCAGATACGCAGTATTTT
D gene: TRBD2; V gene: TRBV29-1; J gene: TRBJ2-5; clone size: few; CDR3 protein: CSVGGIGQETQYF; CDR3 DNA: TGCAGCGTGGGAGGGATCGGTCAAGAGACCCAGTACTTC
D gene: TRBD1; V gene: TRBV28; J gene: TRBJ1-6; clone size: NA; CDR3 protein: CASSAKDRDSSPLHF; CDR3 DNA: TGTGCCAGCAGTGCCAAAGACAGGGATAGTTCACCCCTCCACTTT
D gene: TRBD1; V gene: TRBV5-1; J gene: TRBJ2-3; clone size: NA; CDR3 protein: CASSYDRDPDTQYF; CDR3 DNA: TGCGCCAGCAGCTACGACAGGGACCCAGATACGCAGTATTTT
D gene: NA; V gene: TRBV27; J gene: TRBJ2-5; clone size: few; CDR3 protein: CASSLSLAGVQETQYF; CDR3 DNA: TGTGCCAGCAGTTTATCTCTGGCAGGGGTACAAGAGACCCAGTACTTC
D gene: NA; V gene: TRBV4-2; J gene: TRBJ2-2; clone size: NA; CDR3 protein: CATRTSGGTGELFF; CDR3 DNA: TGTGCCACCCGTACCAGCGGCGGCACCGGGGAGCTGTTTTTT
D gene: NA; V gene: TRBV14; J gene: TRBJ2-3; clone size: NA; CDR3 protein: CASNEDLRDTQYF; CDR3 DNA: TGTGCCAGCAACGAGGATTTGAGAGATACGCAGTATTTT
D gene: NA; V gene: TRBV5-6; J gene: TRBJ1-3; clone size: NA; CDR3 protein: CASSFQGYSGNTIYF; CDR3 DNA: TGTGCCAGCAGCTTTCAGGGTTACTCTGGAAACACCATATATTTT
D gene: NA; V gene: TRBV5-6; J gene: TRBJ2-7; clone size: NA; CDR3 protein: CASSLGTEAYEQYF; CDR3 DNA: TGTGCCAGCAGCTTGGGGACAGAGGCCTACGAGCAGTACTTC
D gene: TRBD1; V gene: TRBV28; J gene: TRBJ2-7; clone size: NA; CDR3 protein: CASSPLEGQGLYEQYF; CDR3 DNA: TGTGCCAGCAGTCCCCTCGAGGGACAGGGGCTCTACGAGCAGTACTTC
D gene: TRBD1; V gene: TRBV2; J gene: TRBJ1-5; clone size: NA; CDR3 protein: CASRRDSLPRGQPQHF; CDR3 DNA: TGTGCCAGCCGCCGGGACAGTCTCCCGCGGGGTCAGCCCCAGCATTTT
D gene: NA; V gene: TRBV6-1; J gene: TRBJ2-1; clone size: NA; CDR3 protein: CASLHAAGDEQFF; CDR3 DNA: TGTGCCAGCCTCCACGCGGCAGGGGATGAGCAGTTCTTC
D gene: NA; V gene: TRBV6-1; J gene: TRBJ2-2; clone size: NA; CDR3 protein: CASSDGAYLNTGELFF; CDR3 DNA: TGTGCCAGCAGTGATGGGGCGTACCTTAACACCGGGGAGCTGTTTTTT
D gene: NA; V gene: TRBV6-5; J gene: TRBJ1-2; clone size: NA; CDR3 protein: CASSYSRVTNYGYTF; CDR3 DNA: TGTGCCAGCAGTTACTCACGCGTAACTAACTATGGCTACACCTTC
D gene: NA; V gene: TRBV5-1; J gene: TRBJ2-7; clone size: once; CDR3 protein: CASSLGGMNYEQYF; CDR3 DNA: TGCGCCAGCAGCTTGGGAGGGATGAACTACGAGCAGTACTTC
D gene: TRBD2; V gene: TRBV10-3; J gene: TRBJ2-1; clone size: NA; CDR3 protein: CAISASGTSYNEQFF; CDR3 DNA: TGTGCCATCAGTGCTAGCGGAACCTCCTACAATGAGCAGTTCTTC
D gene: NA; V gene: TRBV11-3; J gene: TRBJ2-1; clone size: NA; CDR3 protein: CASSPATGSDPVHNNEQFF; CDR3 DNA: TGTGCCAGCAGCCCCGCGACAGGATCGGACCCCGTCCACAACAATGAGCAGTTCTTC
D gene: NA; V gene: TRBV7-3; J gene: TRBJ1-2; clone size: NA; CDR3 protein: CASSFAQGSGYTF; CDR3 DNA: TGTGCCAGCAGCTTCGCACAGGGTAGTGGCTACACCTTC
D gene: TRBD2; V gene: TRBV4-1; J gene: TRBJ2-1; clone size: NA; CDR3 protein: CASSQVGGGANEQFF; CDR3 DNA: TGCGCCAGCAGCCAAGTCGGCGGGGGGGCCAATGAGCAGTTCTTC
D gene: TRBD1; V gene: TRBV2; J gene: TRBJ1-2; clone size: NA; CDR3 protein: CASSATGQGANYGYTF; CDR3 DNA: TGTGCCAGCAGTGCCACGGGACAGGGGGCGAACTATGGCTACACCTTC
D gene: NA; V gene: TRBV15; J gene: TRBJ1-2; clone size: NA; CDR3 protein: CATSTRGSLLTTGGYTF; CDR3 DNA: TGTGCCACCAGCACCCGAGGCAGCCTCCTTACCACCGGTGGCTACACCTTC
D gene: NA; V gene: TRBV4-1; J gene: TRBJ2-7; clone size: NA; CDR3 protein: CASSQDGGEALYEQYF; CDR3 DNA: TGCGCCAGCAGCCAAGATGGCGGGGAAGCTCTCTACGAGCAGTACTTC
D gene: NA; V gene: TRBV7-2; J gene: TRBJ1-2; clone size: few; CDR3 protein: CASSLGSQGRGYTF; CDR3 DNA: TGTGCCAGCAGCTTAGGATCGCAGGGTCGAGGCTACACCTTC
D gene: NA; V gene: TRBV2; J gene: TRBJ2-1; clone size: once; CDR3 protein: CASQPGGMVDEQFF; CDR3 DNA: TGTGCCTCCCAACCAGGGGGGATGGTCGATGAGCAGTTCTTC
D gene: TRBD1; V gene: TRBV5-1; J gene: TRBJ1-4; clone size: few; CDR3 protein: CASSSVTGAEKLFF; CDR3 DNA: TGCGCCAGCAGCTCGGTGACAGGGGCTGAAAAACTGTTTTTT
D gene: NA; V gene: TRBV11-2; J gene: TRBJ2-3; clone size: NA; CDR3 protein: CASSSGETSTDTQYF; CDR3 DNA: TGTGCCAGCAGCTCCGGAGAGACTAGCACAGATACGCAGTATTTT
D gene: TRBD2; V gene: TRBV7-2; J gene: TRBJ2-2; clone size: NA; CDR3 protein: CASNLVSGRITGELFF; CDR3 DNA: TGTGCCAGCAACCTCGTTAGCGGGCGCATCACCGGGGAGCTGTTTTTT
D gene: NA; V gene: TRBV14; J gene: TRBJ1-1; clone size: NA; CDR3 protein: CASSQGWASEAFF; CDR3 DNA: TGTGCCAGCAGCCAAGGCTGGGCCAGTGAAGCTTTCTTT
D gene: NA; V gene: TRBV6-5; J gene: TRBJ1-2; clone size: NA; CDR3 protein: CASSYGQGPHYGYTF; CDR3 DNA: TGTGCCAGCAGTTACGGGCAGGGGCCCCACTATGGCTACACCTTC
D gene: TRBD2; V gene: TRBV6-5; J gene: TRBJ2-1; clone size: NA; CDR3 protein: CASSSRLAGRNEQFF; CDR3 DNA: TGTGCCAGCAGTTCCCGACTAGCGGGCCGAAATGAGCAGTTCTTC
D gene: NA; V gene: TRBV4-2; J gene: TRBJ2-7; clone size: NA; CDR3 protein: CASSQERAGPYEQYF; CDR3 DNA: TGTGCCAGCAGCCAAGAAAGGGCAGGGCCCTACGAGCAGTACTTC
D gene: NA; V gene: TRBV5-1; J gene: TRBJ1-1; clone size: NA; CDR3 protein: CASSFGGIEAFF; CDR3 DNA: TGCGCCAGCAGCTTCGGCGGGATTGAAGCTTTCTTT
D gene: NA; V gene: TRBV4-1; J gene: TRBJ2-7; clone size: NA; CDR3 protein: CASSQEEQGLEYF; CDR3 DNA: TGCGCCAGCAGCCAAGAAGAGCAGGGTTTAGAGTACTTC
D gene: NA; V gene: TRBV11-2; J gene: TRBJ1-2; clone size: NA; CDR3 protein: CASSLSENYGYTF; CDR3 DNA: TGTGCCAGCAGCTTGTCCGAGAACTATGGCTACACCTTC
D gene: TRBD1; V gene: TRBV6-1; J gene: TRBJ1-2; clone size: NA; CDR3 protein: CASSDRDRSGYTF; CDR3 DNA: TGTGCCAGCAGTGACCGGGACAGGTCTGGCTACACCTTC
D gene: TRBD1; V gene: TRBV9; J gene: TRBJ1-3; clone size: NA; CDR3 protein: CASSPGQGLAHSGNTIYF; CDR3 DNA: TGTGCCAGCAGCCCCGGACAGGGCTTGGCCCACTCTGGAAACACCATATATTTT
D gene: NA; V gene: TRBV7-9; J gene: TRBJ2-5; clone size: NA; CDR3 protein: CAEMEGETQYF; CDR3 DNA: TGTGCCGAGATGGAGGGGGAGACCCAGTACTTC
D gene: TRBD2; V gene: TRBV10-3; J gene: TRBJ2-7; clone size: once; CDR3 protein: CAISDGASGWYEQYF; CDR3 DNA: TGTGCCATCAGTGATGGGGCTAGCGGGTGGTACGAGCAGTACTTC
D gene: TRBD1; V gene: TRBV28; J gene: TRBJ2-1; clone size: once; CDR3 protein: CATGDSYNEQFF; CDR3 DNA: TGTGCCACCGGGGACAGCTACAATGAGCAGTTCTTC
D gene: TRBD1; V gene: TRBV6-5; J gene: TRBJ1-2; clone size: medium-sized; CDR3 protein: CASSYGQAYGYTF; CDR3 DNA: TGTGCCAGCAGTTACGGACAGGCCTATGGCTACACCTTC
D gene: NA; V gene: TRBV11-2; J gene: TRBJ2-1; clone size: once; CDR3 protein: CASSLVRGAGLYNEQFF; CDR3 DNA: TGTGCCAGCAGCTTAGTCCGGGGGGCGGGATTATACAATGAGCAGTTCTTC
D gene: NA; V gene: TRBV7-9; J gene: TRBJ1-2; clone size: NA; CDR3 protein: CASSLGQGFDYTF; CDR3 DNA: TGTGCCAGCAGCTTAGGCCAGGGGTTCGACTACACCTTC
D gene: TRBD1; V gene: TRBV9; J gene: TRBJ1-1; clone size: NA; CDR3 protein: CASSVEGQGSTEAFF; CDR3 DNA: TGTGCCAGCAGCGTAGAAGGACAGGGATCCACTGAAGCTTTCTTT
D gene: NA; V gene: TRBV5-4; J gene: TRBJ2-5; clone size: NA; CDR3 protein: CASSLEVGAETQYF; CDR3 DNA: TGTGCCAGCAGCTTGGAAGTAGGGGCAGAGACCCAGTACTTC
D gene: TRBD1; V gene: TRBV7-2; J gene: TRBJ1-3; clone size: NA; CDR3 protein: CASSALQGASGNTIYF; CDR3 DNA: TGTGCCAGCAGCGCTTTACAGGGGGCGAGTGGAAACACCATATATTTT